This T cell receptor (beta chain) was identified in a study of cytomegalovirus exposure and HLA in healthy donors. The overall study: An early data release held approximately 85 million unique TCRs from HLA-typed donors. The study, taken as a whole, reports: Later on, a genetic analysis was performed. It linked a missense variant in DCLRE1C with V- and J-gene trimming of TCR beta. Among donors in an Asian-associated ancestry cluster, a later analysis reportedly found fewer N-insertions than the roughly 610-donor mean. Researchers reported in a later analysis that common viral pathogens appeared linked to several top clusters.

This PCR relied on a set of 60 Vbeta primers and 13 Jbeta primers. Only in-frame clones appear in the TCRdb table, and some are missing; sequencing was by immunoSEQ multiplex PCR. The sample has 160,000 or so clones, about 77% seen once. Points on this clone: What it recognizes is unknown.

Germline CDR1 reads MRHNA; CDR2 reads SNTAGT. CDR3 length: 14 residues. Trimming removed 0 bases at V and 8 bases at J, with 13 bases between. This rearrangement joins TRBV6-4 to TRBJ1-2, with D possibly TRBD1 on 6 matching bases. This receptor was identified in a woman aged 45-60 years in good health and CMV-seronegative. The sequenced material came from PBMCs. This CDR3 reads CASSDSEAGDGYTF. The CDR3 region has the DNA TGTGCCAGCAGTGACTCGGAGGCAGGGGACGGCTACACCTTC.